This T cell receptor beta chain comes out of a study of regulatory T cells in long-lasting Graves disease. Construction of TCR beta libraries relied on iRepertoire HTBI primers and on Arm-PCR targeting CDR3 regions. TCRdb fed the multiplex PCR reads into MiXCR, producing one record per CDR3 protein. The data hold 620,000 or so distinct CDR3 sequences, with approximately 15% observed a single time. This clonotype was seen many times. V was pared by 3 bases and J by 2 bases, with 16 bases between. From germline, CDR1 is MDHEN and CDR2 SYDVKM. The CDR3 contains 16 residues. The time point denotes: newly diagnosed GD, antithyroid drugs for less than 3 months. Extracted PBMC RNA gave rise to the TCR library. In addition, the sample was reused for a study of T cells in Graves' hyperthyroidism and ophthalmopathy. Turning to that study: Exclusion of patients followed from uncontrolled infection, other autoimmune disease, pregnancy or lactation. Used for diagnoses were clinical symptoms, serum thyroxine and TRAb, thyroid ultrasound and orbital computed tomography.

V and J are TRBV28 and TRBJ1-2, with D uncertain. This sequence originates from a woman in her 30s with Graves disease. The input for sequencing was peripheral blood mononuclear cells (PBMCs), taken at new diagnosis, from a patient treated with antithyroid drugs. The CDR3 spells CASSFPAWTGNYGYTF. The DNA for the CDR3 is TGTGCCAGCAGTTTTCCGGCATGGACGGGAAACTATGGCTACACCTTC.